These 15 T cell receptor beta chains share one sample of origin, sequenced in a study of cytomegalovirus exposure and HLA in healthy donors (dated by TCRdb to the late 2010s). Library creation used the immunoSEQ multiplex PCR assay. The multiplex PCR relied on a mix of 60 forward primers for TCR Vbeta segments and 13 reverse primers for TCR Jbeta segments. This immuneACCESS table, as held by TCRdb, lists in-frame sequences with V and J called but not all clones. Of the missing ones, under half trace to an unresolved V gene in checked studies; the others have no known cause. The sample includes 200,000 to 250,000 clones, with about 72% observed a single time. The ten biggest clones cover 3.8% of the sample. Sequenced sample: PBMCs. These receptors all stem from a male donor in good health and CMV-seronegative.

Here the CDR3 reads CASSGPGGSYYGYTF. CDR3 in DNA: TGTGCCAGCAGTGGCCCGGGGGGGTCCTACTATGGCTACACCTTC. The chain is built from TRBV2 and TRBJ1-2; TRBD1 is a possible D gene (5 bases). The CDR3 runs to 15 residues. The V end lost 4 bases, the J end lost 3 bases, and 15 bases lay between the germline ends. Germline V lookup: CDR1 SNHLY, CDR2 FYNNEI.

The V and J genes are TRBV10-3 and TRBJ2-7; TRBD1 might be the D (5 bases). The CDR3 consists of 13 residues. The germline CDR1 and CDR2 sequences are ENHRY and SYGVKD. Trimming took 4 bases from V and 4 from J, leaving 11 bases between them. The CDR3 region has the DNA TGTGCCATCAGTGCAGCTAGGGGATACGAGCAGTACTTC. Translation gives CAISAARGYEQYF.

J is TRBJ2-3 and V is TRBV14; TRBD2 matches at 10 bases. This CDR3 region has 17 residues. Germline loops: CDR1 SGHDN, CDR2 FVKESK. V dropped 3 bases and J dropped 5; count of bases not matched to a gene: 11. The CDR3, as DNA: TGTGCCAGCAGCCAGACCGGGGCTAGCGGGAGATTAGATACGCAGTATTTT. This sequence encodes CASSQTGASGRLDTQYF. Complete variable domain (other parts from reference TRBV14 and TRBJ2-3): EAGVTQFPSHSVIEKGQTVTLRCDPISGHDNLYWYRRVMGKEIKFLLHFVKESKQDESGMPNNRFLAERTGGTYSTLKVQPAELEDSGVYFCASSQTGASGRLDTQYFGPGTRLTVL.

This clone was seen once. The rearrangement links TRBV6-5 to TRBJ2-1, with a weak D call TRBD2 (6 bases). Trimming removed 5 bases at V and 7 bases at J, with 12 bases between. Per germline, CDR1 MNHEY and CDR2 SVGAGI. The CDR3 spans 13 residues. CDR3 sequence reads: CASSLGSKNEQFF. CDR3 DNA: TGTGCCAGCAGTCTCGGGAGCAAGAATGAGCAGTTCTTC.

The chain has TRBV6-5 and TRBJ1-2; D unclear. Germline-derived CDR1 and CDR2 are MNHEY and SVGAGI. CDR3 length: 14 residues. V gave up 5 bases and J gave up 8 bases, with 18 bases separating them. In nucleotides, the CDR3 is TGTGCCAGCAGTAACCTCAACCGGGGAGAGGGCTACACCTTC. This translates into CASSNLNRGEGYTF.

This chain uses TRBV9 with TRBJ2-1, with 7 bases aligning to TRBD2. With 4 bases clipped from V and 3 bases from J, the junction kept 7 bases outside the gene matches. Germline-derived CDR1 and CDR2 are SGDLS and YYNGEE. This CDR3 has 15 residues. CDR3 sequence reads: CASSPEREVYNEQFF. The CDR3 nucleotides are TGTGCCAGCAGCCCCGAGCGGGAAGTCTACAATGAGCAGTTCTTC.

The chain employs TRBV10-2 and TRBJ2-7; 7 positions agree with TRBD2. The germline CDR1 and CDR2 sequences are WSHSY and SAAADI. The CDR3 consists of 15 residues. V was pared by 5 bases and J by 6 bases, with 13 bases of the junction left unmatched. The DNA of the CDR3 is TGCGCCAGCAGTAAAGGGACTATTGGACTAGGCGAGCAGTACTTC. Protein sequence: CASSKGTIGLGEQYF.

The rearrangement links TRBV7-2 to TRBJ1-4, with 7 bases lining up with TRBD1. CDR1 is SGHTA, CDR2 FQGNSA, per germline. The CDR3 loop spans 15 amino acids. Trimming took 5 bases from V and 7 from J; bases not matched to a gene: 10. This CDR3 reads CASSQPPTGSEKLFF. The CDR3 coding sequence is TGTGCCAGCAGCCAACCCCCGACAGGGAGTGAAAAACTGTTTTTT.

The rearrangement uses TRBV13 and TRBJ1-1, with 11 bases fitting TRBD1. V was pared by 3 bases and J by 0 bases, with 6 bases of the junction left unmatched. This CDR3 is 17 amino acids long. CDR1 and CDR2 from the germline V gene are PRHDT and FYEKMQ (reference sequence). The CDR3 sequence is CASSLVGQGGMNTEAFF. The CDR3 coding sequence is TGTGCCAGCAGCTTGGTGGGACAGGGGGGGATGAACACTGAAGCTTTCTTT.

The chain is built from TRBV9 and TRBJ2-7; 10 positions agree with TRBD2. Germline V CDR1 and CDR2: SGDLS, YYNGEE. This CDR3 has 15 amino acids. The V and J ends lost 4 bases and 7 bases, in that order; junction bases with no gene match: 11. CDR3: CASSPTLAGQREQYF. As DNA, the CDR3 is TGTGCCAGCAGCCCTACACTAGCGGGACAGAGGGAGCAGTACTTC. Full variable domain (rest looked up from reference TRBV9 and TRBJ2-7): DSGVTQTPKHLITATGQRVTLRCSPRSGDLSVYWYQQSLDQGLQFLIQYYNGEERAKGNILERFSAQQFPDLHSELNLSSLELGDSALYFCASSPTLAGQREQYFGPGTRLTVT.

This CDR3 reads CASSRGPNYGYTF. In DNA, the CDR3 is TGTGCCAGCAGCCGCGGGCCTAACTATGGCTACACCTTC. The gene calls are TRBV14 and TRBJ1-2; D is unclear. V shed 4 bases and J shed 0 bases, with 6 bases lying between them. CDR1 is SGHDN, CDR2 FVKESK, per germline. The CDR3 runs 13 residues.

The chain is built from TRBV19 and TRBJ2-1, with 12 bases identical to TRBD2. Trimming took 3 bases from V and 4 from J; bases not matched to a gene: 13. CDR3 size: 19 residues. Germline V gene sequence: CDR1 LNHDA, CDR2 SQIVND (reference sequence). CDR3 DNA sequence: TGTGCCAGTAGTATTCTGGGGGCTAGCGGGAGGGTCTCTTACAATGAGCAGTTCTTC. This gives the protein CASSILGASGRVSYNEQFF. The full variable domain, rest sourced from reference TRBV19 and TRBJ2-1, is DGGITQSPKYLFRKEGQNVTLSCEQNLNHDAMYWYRQDPGQGLRLIYYSQIVNDFQKGDIAEGYSVSREKKESFPLTVTSAQKNPTAFYLCASSILGASGRVSYNEQFFGPGTRLTVL.

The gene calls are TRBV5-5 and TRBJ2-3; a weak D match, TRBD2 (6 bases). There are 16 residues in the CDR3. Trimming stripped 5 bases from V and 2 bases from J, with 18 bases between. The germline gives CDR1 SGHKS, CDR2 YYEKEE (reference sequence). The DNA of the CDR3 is TGTGCCAGCAGGTGGGGGTGGGACTCTCACACAGATACGCAGTATTTT. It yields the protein CASRWGWDSHTDTQYF. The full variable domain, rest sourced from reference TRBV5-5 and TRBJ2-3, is DAGVTQSPTHLIKTRGQQVTLRCSPISGHKSVSWYQQVLGQGPQFIFQYYEKEERGRGNFPDRFSARQFPNYSSELNVNALLLGDSALYLCASRWGWDSHTDTQYFGPGTRLTVL.

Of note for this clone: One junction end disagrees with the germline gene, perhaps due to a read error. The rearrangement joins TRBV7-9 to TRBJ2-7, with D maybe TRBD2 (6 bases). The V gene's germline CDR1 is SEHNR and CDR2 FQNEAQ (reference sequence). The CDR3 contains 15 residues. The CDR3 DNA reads TGTTCCAGCAACCCTTTTTATTGCCGGGAGACCGAGCAGTACTTC. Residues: CSSNPFYCRETEQYF.

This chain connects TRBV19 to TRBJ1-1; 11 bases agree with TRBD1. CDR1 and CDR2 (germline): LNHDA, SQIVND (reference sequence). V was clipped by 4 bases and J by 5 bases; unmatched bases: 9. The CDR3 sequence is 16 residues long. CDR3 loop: CASSKRSGQGVTEAFF. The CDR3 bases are TGTGCCAGTAGTAAGAGATCGGGACAGGGGGTTACTGAAGCTTTCTTT.